These T cell receptor beta chains were read from a single sample in a study of blood T cell repertoires in COVID-19. Using immunoSEQ multiplex PCR, the repertoire was profiled, and TCRdb retains in-frame clones only, with some absent. The sample contains approximately 240,000 clones, about 80% of which appear only once. The sequenced material came from peripheral blood. Every receptor here comes from a woman aged 55 to 70 with acute or convalescent COVID-19. Each CDR3 is given with its conserved first and last residue. A D gene is named only where the DNA matches it firmly. Clone size is given for some rows only: seen once, a few or many times, or a class if the clone is expanded.

size: .
J: TRBJ1-5
V: TRBV19
D: .
DNA: TGTGCCAGTAGTAGTAGGACAACTTATAGCAATCAGCCCCAGCATTTT
CDR3: CASSSRTTYSNQPQHF

size: .
J: TRBJ2-3
V: TRBV5-1
D: TRBD1
DNA: TGCGCCAGCAGTTTCGGACAGGGGGCCACAGATACGCAGTATTTT
CDR3: CASSFGQGATDTQYF

size: once
J: TRBJ2-1
V: TRBV7-9
D: .
DNA: TGTGCCAGCAGCTCACCCCCCCTCAGGGGGGTAAACAATGAGCAGTTCTTC
CDR3: CASSSPPLRGVNNEQFF

size: .
J: TRBJ2-3
V: TRBV4-3
D: TRBD2
DNA: TGCGCCAGCAGCCTTGGGAGGGGAACAGATACGCAGTATTTT
CDR3: CASSLGRGTDTQYF

size: .
J: TRBJ1-3
V: TRBV6-6
D: .
DNA: TGTGCCAGCAGTTCAGTGGAGGGTTCCGGAAACACCATATATTTT
CDR3: CASSSVEGSGNTIYF

size: .
J: TRBJ1-2
V: TRBV28
D: .
DNA: TGTGCCAGCAGCCGCAACGCTCGGGACTACTATGGCTACACCTTC
CDR3: CASSRNARDYYGYTF

size: .
J: TRBJ2-3
V: TRBV5-4
D: TRBD2
DNA: TGTGCCAGCAGCTGGCACGGGACTATTGACACAGATACGCAGTATTTT
CDR3: CASSWHGTIDTDTQYF

size: .
J: TRBJ2-5
V: TRBV5-1
D: TRBD1
DNA: TGCGCCAGCAGCGGGGGGACAGGGGGCCGAGAGACCCAGTACTTC
CDR3: CASSGGTGGRETQYF

size: .
J: TRBJ1-3
V: TRBV7-2
D: .
DNA: TGTGCCAGCAGCTTAGTGATGCAGAGGGGAAACACCATATATTTT
CDR3: CASSLVMQRGNTIYF

size: .
J: TRBJ2-6
V: TRBV28
D: .
DNA: TGTGCCAGCACCCCGACAGACGGCGGTGTAGGGGCCAACGTCCTGACTTTC
CDR3: CASTPTDGGVGANVLTF

size: .
J: TRBJ2-7
V: TRBV2
D: TRBD2
DNA: TGTGCCAGCAGTGGGACTAGCGGGGTGTACGAGCAGTACTTC
CDR3: CASSGTSGVYEQYF

size: .
J: TRBJ2-7
V: TRBV6-2/TRBV6-3
D: TRBD2
DNA: TGTGCCAGCAGCCCCGGCCTTATGAGCGGGAGGACCTACGAGCAGTACTTC
CDR3: CASSPGLMSGRTYEQYF

size: .
J: TRBJ1-1
V: TRBV3-1/TRBV3-2
D: .
DNA: TGTGCCAGCAGCCATTTAAGGGGGGGTGAAGCTTTCTTT
CDR3: CASSHLRGGEAFF

size: .
J: TRBJ1-5
V: TRBV30
D: .
DNA: TGTGCCTGGAGTGTACATGGCAGGGCTCAGCCCCAGCATTTT
CDR3: CAWSVHGRAQPQHF

size: .
J: TRBJ1-4
V: TRBV6-2/TRBV6-3
D: TRBD1
DNA: TGTGCCAGCAGTTCCAACAGGGGTGGTGAAAAACTGTTTTTT
CDR3: CASSSNRGGEKLFF

size: .
J: TRBJ1-2
V: TRBV20-1
D: .
DNA: TGCAGTGCTAGAGAGAGGGAACGCTACACCTTC
CDR3: CSARERERYTF

size: .
J: TRBJ1-2
V: TRBV28
D: TRBD1
DNA: TGTGCCAGCAGCTACGACAGGGTCTATGGCTACACCTTC
CDR3: CASSYDRVYGYTF

size: .
J: TRBJ1-3
V: TRBV3-1/TRBV3-2
D: TRBD1
DNA: TGTGCCAGCAGCCCTCGGACCGGGACAGCCGGAAACACCATATATTTT
CDR3: CASSPRTGTAGNTIYF

size: once
J: TRBJ1-3
V: TRBV30
D: TRBD1
DNA: TGTGCCTGTGGGACAGCAGCGGGCACCATATATTTT
CDR3: CACGTAAGTIYF

size: .
J: TRBJ2-7
V: TRBV27
D: .
DNA: TGTGCCAGCAGTCCACACGCGGCTCCCCTTCTCGAGCAGTACTTC
CDR3: CASSPHAAPLLEQYF

size: .
J: TRBJ1-5
V: TRBV2
D: .
DNA: TGTGCCAGCAGTGGACAGAGCAATCAGCCCCAGCATTTT
CDR3: CASSGQSNQPQHF

size: few
J: TRBJ1-2
V: TRBV9
D: TRBD1
DNA: TGTGCCAGCAGCGTAAGAGGGGGCTCTGGCTACACCTTC
CDR3: CASSVRGGSGYTF

size: .
J: TRBJ2-2
V: TRBV12-5
D: .
DNA: TGTGCTAGTGGTTACTTCACCGGGGAGCTGTTTTTT
CDR3: CASGYFTGELFF

size: .
J: TRBJ1-6
V: TRBV21-1
D: .
DNA: TGTGCCAGCAGCAAAGTCCGGACAGGACATAATTCACCCCTCCACTTT
CDR3: CASSKVRTGHNSPLHF

size: .
J: TRBJ1-6
V: TRBV5-1
D: .
DNA: TGCGCCAGCAGCCTTCGCGGGGGGAGCTCCTATAATTCACCCCTCCACTTT
CDR3: CASSLRGGSSYNSPLHF

size: .
J: TRBJ1-4
V: TRBV5-4
D: .
DNA: TGTGCCAGCAGCTTGGGACAGGCGGAAAAACTGTTTTTT
CDR3: CASSLGQAEKLFF

size: .
J: TRBJ2-1
V: TRBV27
D: .
DNA: TGTGCCAGCAGGAGAACTCCGAACCAAAGCCCCTACAATGAGCAGTTCTTC
CDR3: CASRRTPNQSPYNEQFF

size: .
J: TRBJ2-5
V: TRBV19
D: TRBD1
DNA: TGTGCCAGTAGTACCCTGACAGGGGTTGAGACCCAGTACTTC
CDR3: CASSTLTGVETQYF

size: .
J: TRBJ1-1
V: TRBV5-4
D: .
DNA: TGTGCCAGCAGGGGGAGCCAGGTGGGGAACACTGAAGCTTTCTTT
CDR3: CASRGSQVGNTEAFF

size: .
J: TRBJ2-2
V: TRBV30
D: TRBD2
DNA: TGTGCCTGGAGAAATCCTAGCGGGGGACAGTACACCGGGGAGCTGTTTTTT
CDR3: CAWRNPSGGQYTGELFF

size: .
J: TRBJ1-2
V: TRBV28
D: .
DNA: TGTGCCAGCAGCAGCTATGGGGCGGGAGGCTACACCTTC
CDR3: CASSSYGAGGYTF

size: .
J: TRBJ2-3
V: TRBV7-3
D: .
DNA: TGTGCCAGCAGCGTGGAAGCGAGAGATACGCAGTATTTT
CDR3: CASSVEARDTQYF

size: .
J: TRBJ2-1
V: TRBV7-3
D: .
DNA: TGTGCCAGCAGCTCATCGGCAGGTCCAATCAATGAGCAGTTCTTC
CDR3: CASSSSAGPINEQFF

size: .
J: TRBJ2-3
V: TRBV7-2
D: .
DNA: TGTGCCAGCAGCTCCGCGCTAGATACGCAGTATTTT
CDR3: CASSSALDTQYF

size: .
J: TRBJ1-2
V: TRBV15
D: TRBD1
DNA: TGTGCCACCAGCAGCAACAACTTTGGGACAGGGTATGGCTACACCTTC
CDR3: CATSSNNFGTGYGYTF

size: .
J: TRBJ2-5
V: TRBV7-3
D: .
DNA: TGTGCCAGCAGCTTAAATTACGGTTTACAAGAGACCCAGTACTTC
CDR3: CASSLNYGLQETQYF

size: .
J: TRBJ2-1
V: TRBV7-6
D: TRBD2
DNA: TGTGCCAGCAGCGTCTTCACTAGCGGGGGGTCCTACAATGAGCAGTTCTTC
CDR3: CASSVFTSGGSYNEQFF

size: .
J: TRBJ2-1
V: TRBV3-1/TRBV3-2
D: TRBD1
DNA: TGTGCCAGCAGCCTCAACAACAGGGGGAGAGGTTTCAATGAGCAGTTCTTC
CDR3: CASSLNNRGRGFNEQFF

size: .
J: TRBJ1-1
V: TRBV27
D: .
DNA: TGTGCCAGCAGTTATTACCACGCCCAGGGCACTGAAGCTTTCTTT
CDR3: CASSYYHAQGTEAFF

size: .
J: TRBJ1-1
V: TRBV10-3
D: .
DNA: TGTGCCATCAGTGCCAGTAACACTGAAGCTTTCTTT
CDR3: CAISASNTEAFF

size: .
J: TRBJ1-1
V: TRBV6-6
D: .
DNA: TGTGCCAGCAGTCCTCGGGGGACGGCGAATTCAATGAACACTGAAGCTTTCTTT
CDR3: CASSPRGTANSMNTEAFF

size: .
J: TRBJ1-6
V: TRBV3-1/TRBV3-2
D: .
DNA: TGTGCCAGCAGCCAAGCAGTTGGCACCTATTCACCCCTCCACTTT
CDR3: CASSQAVGTYSPLHF

size: .
J: TRBJ1-2
V: TRBV6-6
D: TRBD1
DNA: TGTGCCAGCCTTCCGGGACAGGGAACGAACTATGGCTACACCTTC
CDR3: CASLPGQGTNYGYTF

size: few
J: TRBJ2-7
V: TRBV11-2
D: .
DNA: TGTGCCAGCAGCTTAGAAAGAGGGGAGCAGTACTTC
CDR3: CASSLERGEQYF

size: .
J: TRBJ1-4
V: TRBV19
D: .
DNA: TGTGCCAGTAGTATATTGCCGGCCACAAACCAGGGGTTTTTT
CDR3: CASSILPATNQGFF

size: .
J: TRBJ2-2
V: TRBV9
D: .
DNA: TGTGCCAGCAGGGAGTCGGTGAACACCGGGGAGCTGTTTTTT
CDR3: CASRESVNTGELFF